What follows describes a single TCR beta chain. The antigen is not known. The CDR3 consists of 15 residues. After removal of 3 bases from V and 4 bases from J, the junction contained 7 bases not matched to a gene. Germline loops: CDR1 KGHSH, CDR2 LQKENI. The data were taken from a study of breast tumors, draining lymph nodes, adjacent tissues. General observations from the study: Luminal-like breast cancer showed significantly higher tumor–nontumor repertoire similarity than basal-like. The lymph node origin of tumor T cells was framed as consistent with a hypothesis, not demonstrated. Tumors had less TCR diversity than lymph nodes, more than nontumor tissue. The data were judged consistent with most tumor T cells coming from lymph node and expanding in tumor.

Each CDR3 protein is one row after TCRdb ran MiXCR on the multiplex PCR reads. This table has roughly 120,000 distinct CDR3 sequences, about 20% appearing once. Axillary draining lymph nodes of breast cancer patients supplied the node samples. This TCR was sampled from a female donor with breast cancer. Some clones in this sample may be carry-over from other donors' samples. The V and J genes are TRBV18 and TRBJ2-5; TRBD2 agrees at 8 bases. Sequencing used axillary lymph node tissue. The CDR3 sequence is CASSPVAGFRETQYF. In DNA, the CDR3 is TGTGCCAGCTCACCTGTAGCGGGGTTTCGAGAGACCCAGTACTTC.